Below, 8 T cell receptor beta chains from the same sample are listed, as sequenced in a study of CD4 T cells in relation to SARS-CoV-2 and coronaviruses. The table came from immunoSEQ multiplex PCR; TCRdb's copy has only in-frame clones and leaves some out. The repertoire holds under 25,000 clones, with roughly 72% as singletons. No antigen is known for these receptors. CD4+ T cells from unexposed donors were obtained before the COVID-19 pandemic (2011-2018). The cells were cultured for approximately 10 days before CD4+ T cells were isolated. Sequenced material: CD4+ T cells from PBMCs, cultured in vitro. These TCRs come from a human donor in good health.

The rearrangement links TRBV7-2 to TRBJ1-5; 7 bases match TRBD1. J was trimmed by 3 bases and V by 1 base; bases with no gene match: 3. Germline V gives CDR1 SGHTA, CDR2 FQGNSA. The CDR3 spans 15 residues. Here the CDR3 reads CASSLETGSNQPQHF. The CDR3 region has the DNA TGTGCCAGCAGCTTAGAGACAGGGTCCAATCAGCCCCAGCATTTT.

V gene TRBV4-3 combines with J gene TRBJ2-7; 11 bases agree with TRBD2. This CDR3 spans 13 amino acids. Germline V lookup: CDR1 LGHNA, CDR2 YSLEER. The trim removed 1 base at V and 9 bases at J, leaving 2 bases unmatched. CDR3 DNA sequence: TGCGCCAGCAGCCAAGGGCTAGCGGGAGGGCAGTACTTC. It translates to CASSQGLAGGQYF.

This rearrangement joins TRBV20-1 to TRBJ2-1, with 13 positions matching TRBD2. J gave up 7 bases and V 3 bases, and 3 bases lay outside the gene matches. The CDR3 is made up of 14 amino acids. Germline CDR1 and CDR2: DFQATT and SNEGSKA (reference sequence). The CDR3 here is CSASGTSGVNEQFF. CDR3 sequence (DNA): TGCAGTGCTAGTGGGACTAGCGGGGTGAATGAGCAGTTCTTC.

This rearrangement joins TRBV9 to TRBJ2-7; D is perhaps TRBD1 (6 bases). This CDR3 has 15 residues. The V end was cut by 3 bases, the J end by 3 bases, with 16 bases between. CDR1 is SGDLS, CDR2 YYNGEE, per germline. For the CDR3, the DNA is TGTGCCAGCAGCGCTACACCGGGACACAACTACGAGCAGTACTTC. Protein sequence: CASSATPGHNYEQYF.

Here the CDR3 DNA reads TGTGCCAGCAGTGAGGTTACGGGGCGTGAAAAACTGTTTTTT. Protein: CASSEVTGREKLFF. The chain is built from TRBV25-1 and TRBJ1-4; maybe TRBD1 (5 bases). Germline CDR1 is MGHDK and CDR2 is SYGVNS. CDR3 length: 14 amino acids. Trimming took off 3 bases at V and 7 bases at J, with 12 bases between the two ends.

The chain is built from TRBV6-2 or TRBV6-3 and TRBJ2-3; no clear D gene. CDR1 MNHEY and CDR2 SVGEGT come from the germline V gene. The CDR3 runs 12 residues. Trimming took off 5 bases at V and 3 bases at J, with 6 bases between the two ends. The CDR3 here is CASSKETDTQYF. In nucleotides, the CDR3 is TGTGCCAGCAGTAAGGAAACAGATACGCAGTATTTT.

The CDR3 spells CASSLVAAMTGSYNEQFF. For the CDR3, the DNA is TGTGCCAGCAGCTTAGTAGCCGCAATGACAGGGTCGTACAATGAGCAGTTCTTC. The genes are TRBV7-2 and TRBJ2-1; 7 nucleotides line up with TRBD1. The CDR3 totals 18 residues. Trimming at V came to 1 base and at J to 4 bases, leaving 13 bases not matched to a gene. Germline loops: CDR1 SGHTA, CDR2 FQGNSA.

The rearrangement uses TRBV11-3 and TRBJ2-3; a possible D gene is TRBD2 (5 bases). Germline V gene sequence: CDR1 SGHNT, CDR2 YENEEA. Trimming took off 5 bases at V and 0 bases at J, with 9 bases between the two ends. The CDR3 is 14 residues long. For the CDR3, the DNA is TGTGCCAGCAGCCAAGCGGATAGCACAGATACGCAGTATTTT. It encodes CASSQADSTDTQYF.